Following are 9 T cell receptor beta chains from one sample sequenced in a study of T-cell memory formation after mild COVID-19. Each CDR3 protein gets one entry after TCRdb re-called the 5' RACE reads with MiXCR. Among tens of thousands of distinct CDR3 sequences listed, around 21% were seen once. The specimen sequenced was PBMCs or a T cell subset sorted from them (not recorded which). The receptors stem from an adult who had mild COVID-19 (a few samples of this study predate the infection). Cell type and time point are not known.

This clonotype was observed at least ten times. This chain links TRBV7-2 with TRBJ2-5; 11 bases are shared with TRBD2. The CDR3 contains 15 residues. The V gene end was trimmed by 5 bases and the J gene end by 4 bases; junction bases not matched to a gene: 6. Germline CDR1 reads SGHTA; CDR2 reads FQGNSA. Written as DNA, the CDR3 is TGTGCCAGCAGCCCGGATAGCGGGAGGGGAGAGACCCAGTACTTC. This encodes CASSPDSGRGETQYF.

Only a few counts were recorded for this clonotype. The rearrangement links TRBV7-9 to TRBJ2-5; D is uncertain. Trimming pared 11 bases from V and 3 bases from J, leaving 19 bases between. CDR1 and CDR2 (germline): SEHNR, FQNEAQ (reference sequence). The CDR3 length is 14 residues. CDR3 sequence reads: CAGFLRTDEETQYF. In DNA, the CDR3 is TGTGCCGGATTCCTTAGGACGGATGAAGAGACCCAGTACTTC.

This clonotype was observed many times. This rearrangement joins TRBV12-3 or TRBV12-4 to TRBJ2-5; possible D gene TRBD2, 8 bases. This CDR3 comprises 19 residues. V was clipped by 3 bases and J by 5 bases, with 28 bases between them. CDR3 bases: TGTGCCAGCAGTTTGAACACAGGGGTTTTGAGCGGGAGAACTGAGACCCAGTACTTC. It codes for CASSLNTGVLSGRTETQYF.

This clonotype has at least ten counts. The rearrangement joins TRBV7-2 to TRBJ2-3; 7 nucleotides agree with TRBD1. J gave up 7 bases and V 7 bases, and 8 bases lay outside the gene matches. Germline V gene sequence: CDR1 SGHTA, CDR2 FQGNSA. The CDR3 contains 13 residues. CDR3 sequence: CASTYRGVNTQYF. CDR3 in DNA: TGTGCCAGCACCTACAGGGGTGTAAATACGCAGTATTTT.

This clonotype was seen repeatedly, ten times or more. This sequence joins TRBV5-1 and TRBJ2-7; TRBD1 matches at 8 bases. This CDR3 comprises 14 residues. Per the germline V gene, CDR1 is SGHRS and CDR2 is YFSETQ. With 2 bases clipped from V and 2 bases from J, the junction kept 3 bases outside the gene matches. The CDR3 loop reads CASSFGTGTYEQYF. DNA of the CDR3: TGCGCCAGCAGCTTCGGGACAGGTACCTACGAGCAGTACTTC. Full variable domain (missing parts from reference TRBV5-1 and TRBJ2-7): KAGVTQTPRYLIKTRGQQVTLSCSPISGHRSVSWYQQTPGQGLQFLFEYFSETQRNKGNFPGRFSGRQFSNSRSEMNVSTLELGDSALYLCASSFGTGTYEQYFGPGTRLTVT.

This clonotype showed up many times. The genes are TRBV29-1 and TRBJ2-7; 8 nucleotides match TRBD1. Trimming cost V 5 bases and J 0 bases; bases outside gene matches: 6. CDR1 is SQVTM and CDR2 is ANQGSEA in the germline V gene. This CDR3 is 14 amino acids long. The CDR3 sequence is CSVTRQGSSYEQYF. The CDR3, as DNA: TGCAGCGTTACCAGACAGGGGAGCTCCTACGAGCAGTACTTC.

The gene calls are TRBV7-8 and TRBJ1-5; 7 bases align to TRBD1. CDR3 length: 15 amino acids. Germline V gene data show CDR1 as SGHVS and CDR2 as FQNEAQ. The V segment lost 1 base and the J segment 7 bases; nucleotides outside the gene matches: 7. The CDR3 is CASSLGAGGGQPQHF. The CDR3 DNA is TGTGCCAGCAGCTTAGGGGCAGGGGGAGGACAGCCCCAGCATTTT.

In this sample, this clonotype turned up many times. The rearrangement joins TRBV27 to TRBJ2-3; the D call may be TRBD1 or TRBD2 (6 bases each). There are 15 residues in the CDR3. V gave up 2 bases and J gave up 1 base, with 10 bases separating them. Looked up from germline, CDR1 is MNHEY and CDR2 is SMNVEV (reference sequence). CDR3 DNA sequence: TGTGCCAGCAGTTTAAAGGGGGGACGCACAGATACGCAGTATTTT. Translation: CASSLKGGRTDTQYF.

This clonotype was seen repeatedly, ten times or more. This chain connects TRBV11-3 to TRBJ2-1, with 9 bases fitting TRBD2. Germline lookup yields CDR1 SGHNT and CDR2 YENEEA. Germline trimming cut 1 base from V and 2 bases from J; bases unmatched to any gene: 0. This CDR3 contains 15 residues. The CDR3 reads CASSLGLAAYNEQFF. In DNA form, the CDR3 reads TGTGCCAGCAGCTTAGGACTAGCGGCCTACAATGAGCAGTTCTTC. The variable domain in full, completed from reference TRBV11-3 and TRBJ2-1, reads EAGVVQSPRYKIIEKKQPVAFWCNPISGHNTLYWYLQNLGQGPELLIRYENEEAVDDSQLPKDRFSAERLKGVDSTLKIQPAELGDSAVYLCASSLGLAAYNEQFFGPGTRLTVL.